These T cell receptor beta chains were read from a single sample in a study of OX40 agonist ivuxolimab in advanced cancers. Profiled with immunoSEQ multiplex PCR; TCRdb holds only in-frame clones, not every one. Among some 60,000 clones listed, around 81% were seen once. The sample in question was CD4+ or CD8+ T cells sorted from blood, obtained in a trial of the OX40 agonist ivuxolimab. These receptor sequences come from an adult with an advanced solid tumor such as melanoma, head and neck, liver or kidney cancer. Each CDR3 is given without its conserved first and last residue.

cdr3_length: 14; v_call: TRBV30; cdr3_aa: AWRKIRDRGNQPQH
cdr3_length: 15; v_call: TRBV7-2; cdr3_aa: ASSLIRIPLYNSPLH
cdr3_length: 14; v_call: TRBV6-6; cdr3_aa: ASRGQTSGYTGELF
cdr3_length: 14; v_call: TRBV5-6; cdr3_aa: ASSSGWDRRNTEAF
cdr3_length: 11; v_call: TRBV28; cdr3_aa: ASTPAGAYEQY
cdr3_length: 12; v_call: TRBV28; cdr3_aa: ASSGGLVGYEQY
cdr3_length: 12; v_call: TRBV10-1; cdr3_aa: ASSESGRTDTQY
cdr3_length: 12; v_call: TRBV11-2; cdr3_aa: ASSLRGQADTQY
cdr3_length: 14; v_call: TRBV11-2; cdr3_aa: ASSPLMAGSNQPQH
cdr3_length: 12; v_call: TRBV30; cdr3_aa: AWTSGRFEETQY
cdr3_length: 12; v_call: TRBV7-3; cdr3_aa: ASSLDSNTGELF
cdr3_length: 11; v_call: TRBV6-5; cdr3_aa: ASRYNRDYEQY
cdr3_length: 13; v_call: TRBV18; cdr3_aa: ASSLGTGVPYEQY
cdr3_length: 10; v_call: TRBV7-9; cdr3_aa: ASSQGTDTQY
cdr3_length: 13; v_call: TRBV7-9; cdr3_aa: ASSRGQGDSYGYT
cdr3_length: 10; v_call: TRBV28; cdr3_aa: ASTPPRGPLH
cdr3_length: 13; v_call: TRBV11-2; cdr3_aa: ASSLGLGAYNEQF
cdr3_length: 14; v_call: TRBV30; cdr3_aa: AWSGLAGGGYNEQF
cdr3_length: 10; v_call: TRBV29-1; cdr3_aa: SVDRGDYEQY
cdr3_length: 10; v_call: TRBV2; cdr3_aa: ASKGGNQPQH
cdr3_length: 13; v_call: TRBV27; cdr3_aa: ASSLMAGQGNEQF
cdr3_length: 14; v_call: TRBV28; cdr3_aa: ASSLSGQGIYQPQH
cdr3_length: 13; v_call: TRBV28; cdr3_aa: ASAGRSGAISPLH
cdr3_length: 12; v_call: TRBV2; cdr3_aa: ASSREGLSYEQY
cdr3_length: 13; v_call: TRBV18; cdr3_aa: ASSLGLGEGDEQY
cdr3_length: 12; v_call: TRBV7-6; cdr3_aa: ASSFDRGPETQY
cdr3_length: 17; v_call: TRBV2; cdr3_aa: ASSPGTGGKENSNQPQH
cdr3_length: 14; v_call: TRBV5-1; cdr3_aa: ASSWGASGSHNEQF
cdr3_length: 11; v_call: TRBV10-3; cdr3_aa: AISDRGTDTQY
cdr3_length: 11; v_call: TRBV28; cdr3_aa: ASRWSGNYGYT
cdr3_length: 12; v_call: TRBV7-2; cdr3_aa: ASSSRASWETQY
cdr3_length: 11; v_call: TRBV9; cdr3_aa: ASTGGDSGTQY
cdr3_length: 16; v_call: TRBV4-1; cdr3_aa: ASSQESSGGRVGETQY
cdr3_length: 12; v_call: TRBV5-1; cdr3_aa: ASSLGQEGYIQY
cdr3_length: 10; v_call: TRBV2; cdr3_aa: ASGGLGETQY
cdr3_length: 13; v_call: TRBV6-6; cdr3_aa: ASSYRLAGTDTQY
cdr3_length: 13; v_call: TRBV7-9; cdr3_aa: ASSFRAIGNTEAF
cdr3_length: 11; v_call: TRBV6-5; cdr3_aa: ASARGFSDTQY
cdr3_length: 16; v_call: TRBV2; cdr3_aa: ASSVRAGGLANTGELF
cdr3_length: 13; v_call: TRBV28; cdr3_aa: ASSRGGAGGNEQF
cdr3_length: 11; v_call: TRBV15; cdr3_aa: ATKASGINEQF
cdr3_length: 13; v_call: TRBV11-1; cdr3_aa: ASSPRQGSQETQY
cdr3_length: 14; v_call: TRBV6-1; cdr3_aa: ASSDPRDMAGDEQY
cdr3_length: 14; v_call: TRBV6-1; cdr3_aa: ASSVTGGSYNSPLH
cdr3_length: 13; v_call: TRBV6-5; cdr3_aa: ASSYGGGQGGTQY
cdr3_length: 10; v_call: TRBV7-9; cdr3_aa: ASRRTEETQY
cdr3_length: 11; v_call: TRBV6-1; cdr3_aa: ASSRGQEYEQY
cdr3_length: 13; v_call: TRBV28; cdr3_aa: ASSLRAGPAETQY
cdr3_length: 10; v_call: TRBV7-9; cdr3_aa: ASSLGLYEQF
cdr3_length: 13; v_call: TRBV11-2; cdr3_aa: ASSPPGTGLYEQY
cdr3_length: 13; v_call: TRBV27; cdr3_aa: ASSLSNRENEKLF
cdr3_length: 13; v_call: TRBV19; cdr3_aa: ASSIEGRNNNEQF